The entry below gives a single T cell receptor (beta chain) sequence along with its context. Original processing methods: Estimated nucleated cell counts came from reference gene primer amplification. Clones were sequenced by immunoSEQ multiplex PCR, and TCRdb holds only the in-frame ones, with some missing. Clonal size and the V and J genes are those of that table, whereas D and trimming came from the DNA. The top ten clones hold around 4.8% of a sample with under 250,000 clones, around 91% of them seen once. The sample belongs to a study of blood T cell repertoires in COVID-19. Study summary: Sources were T cells, B-cell-depleted T cells, or PBMCs; the material itself was cDNA or gDNA.

CDR1 and CDR2 (germline): MNHEY, SVGAGI. The CDR3 loop spans 12 amino acids. V lost 10 bases, J lost 4 bases, and 5 bases stayed unmatched. The chain employs TRBV6-5 and TRBJ1-2; 8 bases are a match to TRBD1. Sequences were obtained from peripheral blood. The clonotype comes from a middle-aged woman with acute or convalescent COVID-19. CDR3 residues: CANADRAYGYTF. CDR3 nucleotides: TGTGCCAATGCGGACAGGGCCTATGGCTACACCTTC.